A selection of T cell receptor beta chains follows, all from one sample in a study of T cells after yellow fever vaccination. MiXCR, run by TCRdb on the 5' RACE reads, gives a single entry per CDR3 protein. The sample consists of about 240,000 distinct CDR3 sequences, less than 8.5% of them appearing once. The starting material was CD4+ T cells sorted from PBMCs, obtained 15 days after the yellow fever booster vaccination. The receptors were sampled from a young man who received the YFV17D yellow fever vaccine. CDR3s include the opening cysteine and the closing phenylalanine or tryptophan. The order of the fields is clone size, CDR3 length, D gene, V gene, J gene, CDR3 protein, CDR3 DNA. The D gene is left open where the match is weak. Only some rows state a clone size, as once, few, many or a class for expanded clones.

clone size: few; CDR3 length: 15; D gene: .; V gene: TRBV25-1; J gene: TRBJ2-3; CDR3 protein: CASSEFSGGTDTQYF; CDR3 DNA: TGTGCCAGCAGTGAATTTTCCGGAGGCACAGATACGCAGTATTTT
clone size: few; CDR3 length: 12; D gene: .; V gene: TRBV20-1; J gene: TRBJ2-5; CDR3 protein: CSATDSAETQYF; CDR3 DNA: TGCAGTGCTACGGACTCCGCAGAGACCCAGTACTTC
clone size: .; CDR3 length: 13; D gene: .; V gene: TRBV7-2; J gene: TRBJ2-5; CDR3 protein: CASSAQVRETQYF; CDR3 DNA: TGTGCCAGCAGCGCCCAGGTCCGGGAGACCCAGTACTTC
clone size: .; CDR3 length: 15; D gene: TRBD2; V gene: TRBV7-2; J gene: TRBJ2-1; CDR3 protein: CASSLFSGRVNEQFF; CDR3 DNA: TGTGCCAGCAGCTTATTTAGCGGGAGAGTCAATGAGCAGTTCTTC
clone size: .; CDR3 length: 15; D gene: .; V gene: TRBV18; J gene: TRBJ2-5; CDR3 protein: CASSSGGLTQETQYF; CDR3 DNA: TGTGCCAGCTCATCAGGGGGACTCACTCAAGAGACCCAGTACTTC
clone size: .; CDR3 length: 14; D gene: .; V gene: TRBV20-1; J gene: TRBJ2-1; CDR3 protein: CSASVGGSRNEQFF; CDR3 DNA: TGCAGTGCTAGTGTAGGAGGCTCCCGCAATGAGCAGTTCTTC
clone size: .; CDR3 length: 16; D gene: TRBD2; V gene: TRBV7-2; J gene: TRBJ2-2; CDR3 protein: CASSRDAGGSTGELFF; CDR3 DNA: TGTGCCAGCAGCCGCGACGCGGGGGGCAGCACCGGGGAGCTGTTTTTT
clone size: .; CDR3 length: 16; D gene: TRBD2; V gene: TRBV7-2; J gene: TRBJ2-4; CDR3 protein: CASSPSGSNVKNIQYF; CDR3 DNA: TGTGCCAGCAGCCCTAGCGGGAGTAACGTCAAAAACATTCAGTACTTC
clone size: .; CDR3 length: 14; D gene: TRBD2; V gene: TRBV20-1; J gene: TRBJ2-5; CDR3 protein: CSARPAGALETQYF; CDR3 DNA: TGCAGTGCTCGGCCGGCGGGAGCTCTGGAGACCCAGTACTTC
clone size: many; CDR3 length: 12; D gene: .; V gene: TRBV3-1; J gene: TRBJ1-1; CDR3 protein: CASSPPGREAFF; CDR3 DNA: TGTGCCAGCAGCCCTCCGGGGAGGGAGGCTTTCTTT
clone size: many; CDR3 length: 17; D gene: .; V gene: TRBV11-3; J gene: TRBJ2-2; CDR3 protein: CASSLSFGPRNTGELFF; CDR3 DNA: TGTGCCAGCAGCTTATCTTTCGGCCCCCGCAACACCGGGGAGCTGTTTTTT
clone size: .; CDR3 length: 13; D gene: TRBD1; V gene: TRBV29-1; J gene: TRBJ2-1; CDR3 protein: CSVDRNRGNEQFF; CDR3 DNA: TGCAGCGTTGATCGGAACAGGGGGAATGAGCAGTTCTTC
clone size: .; CDR3 length: 13; D gene: .; V gene: TRBV6-5; J gene: TRBJ1-4; CDR3 protein: CASSYFQREKLFF; CDR3 DNA: TGTGCCAGCAGTTATTTTCAGCGGGAAAAACTGTTTTTT
clone size: .; CDR3 length: 14; D gene: .; V gene: TRBV7-2; J gene: TRBJ2-7; CDR3 protein: CASSNPRLSYEQYF; CDR3 DNA: TGTGCCAGCAGCAACCCGCGCCTCTCCTACGAGCAGTACTTC
clone size: few; CDR3 length: 16; D gene: TRBD2; V gene: TRBV7-8; J gene: TRBJ2-5; CDR3 protein: CASSLVRLAGVETQYF; CDR3 DNA: TGTGCCAGCAGCTTAGTTCGGCTAGCGGGAGTGGAGACCCAGTACTTC
clone size: many; CDR3 length: 16; D gene: TRBD1; V gene: TRBV20-1; J gene: TRBJ1-5; CDR3 protein: CSASRIQGGRNQPQHF; CDR3 DNA: TGCAGTGCTAGCAGAATTCAGGGGGGCCGAAATCAGCCCCAGCATTTT
clone size: many; CDR3 length: 14; D gene: .; V gene: TRBV7-6; J gene: TRBJ1-3; CDR3 protein: CASSLSGVGNTIYF; CDR3 DNA: TGTGCCAGCAGCTTATCCGGGGTGGGAAACACCATATATTTT
clone size: few; CDR3 length: 13; D gene: .; V gene: TRBV29-1; J gene: TRBJ2-7; CDR3 protein: CSVGGGLSYEQYF; CDR3 DNA: TGCAGCGTTGGCGGCGGACTCTCCTACGAGCAGTACTTC
clone size: few; CDR3 length: 14; D gene: .; V gene: TRBV15; J gene: TRBJ2-1; CDR3 protein: CATSGREIGNEQFF; CDR3 DNA: TGTGCCACCAGCGGACGGGAGATCGGGAATGAGCAGTTCTTC
clone size: .; CDR3 length: 15; D gene: TRBD1; V gene: TRBV2; J gene: TRBJ1-4; CDR3 protein: CASSIPGTGGEKLFF; CDR3 DNA: TGTGCCAGCAGTATCCCCGGGACAGGAGGGGAAAAACTGTTTTTT
clone size: many; CDR3 length: 14; D gene: TRBD1; V gene: TRBV19; J gene: TRBJ2-2; CDR3 protein: CASSPGQVAGELFF; CDR3 DNA: TGTGCCAGTAGTCCCGGACAGGTCGCCGGGGAGCTGTTTTTT
clone size: many; CDR3 length: 16; D gene: TRBD2; V gene: TRBV9; J gene: TRBJ2-2; CDR3 protein: CASSELAHSGSGELFF; CDR3 DNA: TGTGCCAGCAGCGAACTAGCGCACAGCGGATCCGGGGAGCTGTTTTTT
clone size: many; CDR3 length: 14; D gene: TRBD2; V gene: TRBV29-1; J gene: TRBJ2-7; CDR3 protein: CSVATGTSGYEQYF; CDR3 DNA: TGCAGCGTTGCAACCGGGACTAGCGGCTACGAGCAGTACTTC
clone size: .; CDR3 length: 15; D gene: .; V gene: TRBV6-2/TRBV6-3; J gene: TRBJ1-6; CDR3 protein: CASRGDGHQSSPLHF; CDR3 DNA: TGTGCCAGCAGAGGAGACGGACACCAAAGTTCACCCCTCCACTTT
clone size: many; CDR3 length: 16; D gene: .; V gene: TRBV21-1; J gene: TRBJ2-5; CDR3 protein: CASSKGQRGTQETQYF; CDR3 DNA: TGTGCCAGCAGCAAAGGGCAGCGGGGAACTCAAGAGACCCAGTACTTC
clone size: .; CDR3 length: 15; D gene: .; V gene: TRBV6-5; J gene: TRBJ1-5; CDR3 protein: CASSYSKNSNQPQHF; CDR3 DNA: TGTGCCAGCAGTTACTCGAAGAATAGCAATCAGCCCCAGCATTTT
clone size: .; CDR3 length: 15; D gene: TRBD2; V gene: TRBV4-2; J gene: TRBJ2-1; CDR3 protein: CASSQTPGTNNEQFF; CDR3 DNA: TGTGCCAGCAGCCAGACGCCCGGGACTAACAATGAGCAGTTCTTC
clone size: few; CDR3 length: 13; D gene: .; V gene: TRBV20-1; J gene: TRBJ2-5; CDR3 protein: CSPPGFGGETQYF; CDR3 DNA: TGCAGCCCCCCAGGGTTCGGCGGAGAGACCCAGTACTTC
clone size: .; CDR3 length: 15; D gene: .; V gene: TRBV15; J gene: TRBJ2-3; CDR3 protein: CATSRDRRYTDTQYF; CDR3 DNA: TGTGCCACCAGCAGAGATCGGAGATACACAGATACGCAGTATTTT
clone size: many; CDR3 length: 15; D gene: TRBD1; V gene: TRBV12-3/TRBV12-4; J gene: TRBJ2-5; CDR3 protein: CASRPGQGPQETQYF; CDR3 DNA: TGTGCCAGCAGGCCGGGACAGGGCCCCCAAGAGACCCAGTACTTC
clone size: many; CDR3 length: 15; D gene: .; V gene: TRBV4-3; J gene: TRBJ1-4; CDR3 protein: CASSQERWQNEKLFF; CDR3 DNA: TGCGCCAGCAGCCAAGAGAGATGGCAGAATGAAAAACTGTTTTTT
clone size: many; CDR3 length: 12; D gene: .; V gene: TRBV20-1; J gene: TRBJ2-3; CDR3 protein: CSARQYTDTQYF; CDR3 DNA: TGCAGTGCTCGACAGTACACAGATACGCAGTATTTT
clone size: few; CDR3 length: 15; D gene: TRBD1; V gene: TRBV7-6; J gene: TRBJ2-5; CDR3 protein: CASSPRTGGVETQYF; CDR3 DNA: TGTGCCAGCAGCCCTCGGACAGGGGGAGTCGAGACCCAGTACTTC
clone size: few; CDR3 length: 15; D gene: .; V gene: TRBV12-3/TRBV12-4; J gene: TRBJ2-2; CDR3 protein: CASSLSKGNTGELFF; CDR3 DNA: TGTGCCAGCAGTTTATCTAAGGGCAACACCGGGGAGCTGTTTTTT
clone size: many; CDR3 length: 14; D gene: TRBD2; V gene: TRBV7-9; J gene: TRBJ2-5; CDR3 protein: CASSRPGGMETQYF; CDR3 DNA: TGTGCCAGCAGCCGGCCGGGAGGAATGGAGACCCAGTACTTC
clone size: .; CDR3 length: 16; D gene: .; V gene: TRBV28; J gene: TRBJ2-7; CDR3 protein: CASSLFGQGRGDEQYF; CDR3 DNA: TGTGCCAGCAGTTTATTCGGGCAGGGGAGAGGAGACGAGCAGTACTTC
clone size: .; CDR3 length: 13; D gene: .; V gene: TRBV29-1; J gene: TRBJ2-7; CDR3 protein: CSVDRDGTYEQYF; CDR3 DNA: TGCAGCGTTGATCGGGACGGAACCTACGAGCAGTACTTC
clone size: many; CDR3 length: 14; D gene: .; V gene: TRBV7-9; J gene: TRBJ2-5; CDR3 protein: CASSQAETQETQYF; CDR3 DNA: TGTGCCAGCAGCCAAGCGGAAACCCAAGAGACCCAGTACTTC
clone size: .; CDR3 length: 15; D gene: TRBD2; V gene: TRBV25-1; J gene: TRBJ2-5; CDR3 protein: CASSEGGSLSGTQYF; CDR3 DNA: TGTGCCAGCAGTGAGGGCGGGAGTCTTTCTGGGACCCAGTACTTC
clone size: many; CDR3 length: 14; D gene: .; V gene: TRBV7-2; J gene: TRBJ2-7; CDR3 protein: CASRTTGTSYEQYF; CDR3 DNA: TGTGCCAGCAGAACGACCGGGACATCCTACGAGCAGTACTTC
clone size: many; CDR3 length: 13; D gene: TRBD2; V gene: TRBV7-8; J gene: TRBJ2-1; CDR3 protein: CASSPGLVDEQFF; CDR3 DNA: TGTGCCAGCAGCCCTGGACTAGTCGATGAGCAGTTCTTC
clone size: many; CDR3 length: 16; D gene: .; V gene: TRBV5-1; J gene: TRBJ2-1; CDR3 protein: CASSSSARGSYNEQFF; CDR3 DNA: TGCGCCAGCAGCTCCTCAGCACGGGGCTCCTACAATGAGCAGTTCTTC
clone size: many; CDR3 length: 17; D gene: TRBD2; V gene: TRBV20-1; J gene: TRBJ2-7; CDR3 protein: CSVTGLAGKRIHYEQYF; CDR3 DNA: TGCAGTGTCACGGGACTAGCGGGGAAGAGAATTCACTACGAGCAGTACTTC
clone size: .; CDR3 length: 15; D gene: TRBD2; V gene: TRBV20-1; J gene: TRBJ2-3; CDR3 protein: CSARDPSGYTDTQYF; CDR3 DNA: TGCAGTGCTAGAGATCCTAGCGGGTACACAGATACGCAGTATTTT
clone size: .; CDR3 length: 13; D gene: .; V gene: TRBV7-2; J gene: TRBJ2-4; CDR3 protein: CASSTSYQNIQYF; CDR3 DNA: TGTGCCAGCAGCACATCGTACCAAAACATTCAGTACTTC
clone size: many; CDR3 length: 12; D gene: .; V gene: TRBV2; J gene: TRBJ2-1; CDR3 protein: CASSESGDEQFF; CDR3 DNA: TGTGCCAGCAGTGAATCGGGGGATGAGCAGTTCTTC
clone size: many; CDR3 length: 16; D gene: TRBD1; V gene: TRBV6-1; J gene: TRBJ1-3; CDR3 protein: CASSEELDRAGNTIYF; CDR3 DNA: TGTGCCAGCAGTGAAGAGCTCGACAGGGCTGGAAACACCATATATTTT
clone size: many; CDR3 length: 15; D gene: TRBD1; V gene: TRBV9; J gene: TRBJ2-5; CDR3 protein: CASSVAVGQGETQYF; CDR3 DNA: TGTGCCAGCAGCGTAGCCGTGGGACAGGGAGAGACCCAGTACTTC